One sample yielded the 15 T cell receptor beta chains listed below, sequenced in a study of response to subunit inactivated influenza vaccine. Using its own MiXCR run on the RT-PCR reads, TCRdb lists one record per CDR3 protein. The sample lists about half a million distinct CDR3 sequences; roughly 8.2% were seen once. The specimen comprised PBMCs from blood, sampled 23 to 25 months after vaccination. The origin of the receptors is a man aged 45 to 75 who received an inactivated influenza vaccine.

This clonotype was picked up a small number of times. This rearrangement joins TRBV7-6 to TRBJ2-3; D gene unclear. Trimming stripped 4 bases from V and 0 bases from J, with 8 bases between. The CDR3 runs to 14 residues. The germline CDR1 and CDR2 sequences are SGHVS and FNYEAQ. The CDR3 protein is CASSSLQSTDTQYF. Written as DNA, the CDR3 is TGTGCCAGCAGCTCACTCCAGAGCACAGATACGCAGTATTTT. The full variable domain, rest sourced from reference TRBV7-6 and TRBJ2-3, is GAGVSQSPRYKVTKRGQDVALRCDPISGHVSLYWYRQALGQGPEFLTYFNYEAQQDKSGLPNDRFSAERPEGSISTLTIQRTEQRDSAMYRCASSSLQSTDTQYFGPGTRLTVL.

This clonotype was counted a few times. The chain links TRBV3-1 to TRBJ1-5; D is unclear. The CDR3 consists of 12 residues. V was cut by 0 bases and J by 8 bases, with 5 bases left in between. The V gene's germline CDR1 is LGHDT and CDR2 YNNKEL (reference sequence). Written as DNA, the CDR3 is TGTGCCAGCAGCCAAGATTCTAAGCCCCAGCATTTT. This sequence encodes CASSQDSKPQHF.

This chain uses TRBV29-1 with TRBJ1-5; D gene uncertain. CDR1 and CDR2 (germline): SQVTM, ANQGSEA. The CDR3 is 13 amino acids. Trimming stripped 6 bases from V and 2 bases from J, with 11 bases between. The CDR3 DNA sequence: TGCAGCGTAGGGTCCCTGGGCAATCAGCCCCAGCATTTT. It yields the protein CSVGSLGNQPQHF.

This chain joins TRBV20-1 and TRBJ2-1; 14 positions agree with TRBD2. Germline V gene lookup returns CDR1 DFQATT and CDR2 SNEGSKA (reference sequence). This CDR3 has 16 amino acids. The J segment lost 4 bases and the V segment lost 6 bases, leaving 8 bases of the junction unmatched. The CDR3 here is CSARLAGGPGYNEQFF. DNA of the CDR3: TGCAGTGCGCGACTAGCGGGAGGGCCGGGATACAATGAGCAGTTCTTC.

This clonotype was observed a few times. CDR3: CAISDPGTGVTEAFF. CDR3 coding DNA: TGTGCCATCAGTGACCCCGGGACAGGGGTAACTGAAGCTTTCTTT. The chain joins TRBV10-3 to TRBJ1-1; 10 nucleotides line up with TRBD1. Germline CDR1 reads ENHRY; CDR2 reads SYGVKD. The CDR3 runs 15 residues. With 3 bases clipped from V and 5 bases from J, the junction kept 6 bases outside the gene matches.

The chain employs TRBV18 and TRBJ2-5, with 11 bases aligning to TRBD2. This CDR3 comprises 15 residues. V lost 3 bases, J lost 4 bases, and 4 bases stayed unmatched. Germline-derived CDR1 and CDR2 are KGHSH and LQKENI. The CDR3 region is CASSPSTSGVETQYF. DNA of the CDR3: TGTGCCAGCTCACCCTCGACTAGCGGGGTAGAGACCCAGTACTTC.

This clonotype has a count of ten or more. The DNA of the CDR3 is TGTGCCATCAGTGCAGCTCCCTACGAGCAGTACTTC. It encodes CAISAAPYEQYF. This chain joins TRBV10-3 and TRBJ2-7; D remains unclear. Germline CDR1 reads ENHRY; CDR2 reads SYGVKD. The CDR3 is 12 amino acids. V gave up 4 bases and J gave up 2 bases, with 6 bases separating them.

This chain joins TRBV20-1 and TRBJ1-5; 10 bases match TRBD1. The germline CDR1 and CDR2 sequences are DFQATT and SNEGSKA (reference sequence). The CDR3 runs 19 residues. J was trimmed by 2 bases and V by 6 bases; bases with no gene match: 19. The CDR3 DNA reads as TGCAGTGCCCCCTGGGCCCAAGGACAGGGGGAGTCTCGCAATCAGCCCCAGCATTTT. Its protein product is CSAPWAQGQGESRNQPQHF.

This clonotype was seen only a few times. The chain combines TRBV7-8 with TRBJ2-1; either TRBD1 or TRBD2 may supply D (7 bases each). In germline, CDR1 is SGHVS, CDR2 FQNEAQ. This CDR3 region has 16 residues. Trimming stripped 2 bases from V and 4 bases from J, with 15 bases between. CDR3 protein: CASSLFDREGYNEQFF. In DNA form, the CDR3 reads TGTGCCAGCAGCTTATTCGACAGGGAGGGGTACAATGAGCAGTTCTTC.

The V and J genes are TRBV28 and TRBJ2-7; tentatively, D is TRBD2 (6 bases). The V end was cut by 1 base, the J end by 3 bases, with 10 bases between. This CDR3 is built from 14 residues. Germline CDR1 MDHEN, CDR2 SYDVKM. CDR3 DNA sequence: TGTGCCAGCAGTTTATTAGCGGAGAACTACGAGCAGTACTTC. This translates into CASSLLAENYEQYF. Full variable domain (outside the CDR3, taken from reference TRBV28 and TRBJ2-7): DVKVTQSSRYLVKRTGEKVFLECVQDMDHENMFWYRQDPGLGLRLIYFSYDVKMKEKGDIPEGYSVSREKKERFSLILESASTNQTSMYLCASSLLAENYEQYFGPGTRLTVT.

The J gene is TRBJ2-7, the V gene TRBV14, with unresolved D. The CDR3 runs 14 residues. V lost 2 bases, J lost 2 bases, and 10 bases lay in between. Per germline, CDR1 SGHDN and CDR2 FVKESK. CDR3: CASSQPGNTYEQYF. The CDR3 DNA is TGTGCCAGCAGCCAACCAGGAAACACCTACGAGCAGTACTTC.

The rearrangement uses TRBV27 and TRBJ2-1; D ambiguous. With 3 bases removed from V and 7 bases from J, the gap between germline ends came to 10 bases. Germline V gene sequence: CDR1 MNHEY, CDR2 SMNVEV (reference sequence). The CDR3 spans 13 residues. CDR3 nucleotide sequence: TGTGCCAGCAGTTTGGGAAGAAGGAATGAGCAGTTCTTC. Translating gives CASSLGRRNEQFF.

This clonotype was picked up a small number of times. The V and J genes are TRBV10-3 and TRBJ2-1; D ambiguous. V lost 6 bases and J lost 0, with 9 bases in between. Germline CDR1 and CDR2: ENHRY and SYGVKD. This CDR3 contains 14 residues. The DNA of the CDR3 is TGTGCCATCAGAAACCGTAGCTCCTACAATGAGCAGTTCTTC. As protein: CAIRNRSSYNEQFF.

This clonotype was counted a few times. The chain is built from TRBV28 and TRBJ2-1; D call uncertain. The CDR3 length is 16 residues. Trimming shortened V by 3 bases and J by 0 bases, and 12 bases separated the two germline ends. The germline CDR1 and CDR2 sequences are MDHEN and SYDVKM. The CDR3 DNA follows: TGTGCCAGCAGTTTCCCCTTCTTCAACTCCTACAATGAGCAGTTCTTC. Its protein is CASSFPFFNSYNEQFF. Using reference TRBV28 and TRBJ2-1 for the parts outside the CDR3, the full variable domain is DVKVTQSSRYLVKRTGEKVFLECVQDMDHENMFWYRQDPGLGLRLIYFSYDVKMKEKGDIPEGYSVSREKKERFSLILESASTNQTSMYLCASSFPFFNSYNEQFFGPGTRLTVL.

This clonotype was observed a few times. The rearrangement joins TRBV20-1 to TRBJ2-5; D remains ambiguous. Germline V CDR1 and CDR2: DFQATT, SNEGSKA (reference sequence). This CDR3 region has 12 residues. Trimming pared 2 bases from V and 5 bases from J, leaving 9 bases between. The DNA of the CDR3 is TGCAGTGCTAGAAACAGTGGGGAGACCCAGTACTTC. Its translation: CSARNSGETQYF.